A selection of T cell receptor beta chains follows, all from one sample in a study of CD8+CD57+ T cells in acquired aplastic anemia. TCRdb re-called the reads with MiXCR, one entry per CDR3 protein. The sample has some 120,000 distinct CDR3 sequences; 48% are singletons. Sequenced input: sorted CD4+, CD8+, or CD8+CD57+ T cells (not recorded which) from PBMCs. These receptors came from a human donor in good health, serving as a control. Both conserved end residues are part of each CDR3. The D gene is left open where the match is weak. Size is stated for part of the rows, as once, few or many counts, or as a class when the clone is expanded.

d_call	v_call	clone_size	j_call	cdr3_aa	cdr3_nt
NA	TRBV29-1	once	TRBJ1-2	CSVGGGPYYGYTF	TGCAGCGTTGGTGGGGGGCCCTACTATGGCTACACCTTC
NA	TRBV25-1	NA	TRBJ1-1	CASSEGFLAEAFF	TGTGCCAGCAGTGAGGGTTTCCTAGCTGAAGCTTTCTTT
TRBD1	TRBV18	many	TRBJ1-1	CASSLTGDQAFF	TGTGCCAGCTCGCTTACAGGGGACCAAGCTTTCTTT
NA	TRBV2	many	TRBJ1-4	CASSRGATNEKLFF	TGTGCCAGCAGTCGGGGTGCAACTAATGAAAAACTGTTTTTT
TRBD1	TRBV29-1	NA	TRBJ1-6	CSVGRTGDSARGSPLHF	TGCAGCGTTGGAAGGACAGGGGATTCCGCCCGTGGTTCACCCCTCCACTTT
NA	TRBV20-1	NA	TRBJ2-1	CSARDRDWYNEQFF	TGCAGTGCTAGAGACCGGGATTGGTACAATGAGCAGTTCTTC
NA	TRBV12-5	many	TRBJ1-4	CASGLWTPGDEKLFF	TGTGCTAGTGGTTTGTGGACCCCGGGGGATGAAAAACTGTTTTTT
NA	TRBV10-1	NA	TRBJ2-7	CASSEDRLDEQYF	TGCGCCAGCAGTGAGGACAGGCTGGACGAGCAGTACTTC
NA	TRBV29-1	NA	TRBJ1-5	CSVGDNQPQHF	TGCAGCGTTGGTGACAATCAGCCCCAGCATTTT
NA	TRBV6-2/TRBV6-3	many	TRBJ2-7	CASSYFWGVSSYEQYF	TGTGCCAGCAGTTACTTCTGGGGGGTAAGCTCCTACGAGCAGTACTTC
TRBD1	TRBV20-1	few	TRBJ1-5	CSASTGTGNQPQHF	TGCAGTGCTTCGACCGGGACAGGGAATCAGCCCCAGCATTTT
NA	TRBV3-1	many	TRBJ1-1	CASSQDGGEQWGVAFF	TGTGCCAGCAGCCAAGATGGGGGAGAACAGTGGGGCGTAGCTTTCTTT
NA	TRBV6-5	many	TRBJ1-1	CATKRDMNTEAFF	TGTGCCACGAAGAGGGATATGAACACTGAAGCTTTCTTT
NA	TRBV20-1	many	TRBJ1-5	CSARGERTGPYSNQPQHF	TGCAGTGCTAGAGGGGAAAGAACAGGGCCTTATAGCAATCAGCCCCAGCATTTT
NA	TRBV19	NA	TRBJ1-5	CASSIDPGQINQPQHF	TGTGCCAGTAGTATAGACCCGGGACAAATAAATCAGCCCCAGCATTTT
NA	TRBV2	NA	TRBJ1-2	CASSERGVWNYGYTF	TGTGCCAGCAGTGAAAGGGGGGTGTGGAACTATGGCTACACCTTC
TRBD1	TRBV5-1	many	TRBJ1-3	CASSLVGQGKGNTIYF	TGCGCCAGCAGCTTGGTGGGACAGGGGAAAGGAAACACCATATATTTT
TRBD2	TRBV11-1	NA	TRBJ2-1	CASSPGAWSGGYYNEQFF	TGTGCCAGCAGCCCCGGTGCATGGAGCGGGGGCTACTACAATGAGCAGTTCTTC
NA	TRBV7-2	many	TRBJ1-2	CASSQGWGYTF	TGTGCCAGCAGCCAAGGTTGGGGCTACACCTTC
TRBD1	TRBV25-1	few	TRBJ1-5	CASSTLDRDYQPQHF	TGTGCCAGCAGTACACTGGACAGGGATTACCAGCCCCAGCATTTT
NA	TRBV7-6	NA	TRBJ1-6	CASSLSTRRDNSPLHF	TGTGCCAGCAGCTTATCAACGCGACGGGATAATTCACCCCTCCACTTT
TRBD2	TRBV11-2	few	TRBJ2-1	CASSSLLSGTNNEQFF	TGTGCCAGCTCATCCCTCCTCAGCGGGACTAACAATGAGCAGTTCTTC
NA	TRBV6-1	many	TRBJ1-1	CASSTVGTEAFF	TGTGCCAGCAGTACGGTGGGCACTGAAGCTTTCTTT
TRBD1	TRBV3-1	many	TRBJ1-2	CASSPRTGIYGYTF	TGTGCCAGCAGCCCCCGGACAGGGATCTATGGCTACACCTTC
TRBD1	TRBV12-3/TRBV12-4	many	TRBJ1-6	CASSRSGTANSPLHF	TGTGCCAGCAGTCGGAGCGGGACAGCTAATTCACCCCTCCACTTT
TRBD1	TRBV9	NA	TRBJ2-7	CASSGTGSSYEQYF	TGTGCCAGCAGCGGGACAGGGTCCTCCTACGAGCAGTACTTC
TRBD2	TRBV11-2	NA	TRBJ2-3	CAGSLLAGGITDTQYF	TGTGCCGGCAGCCTTCTAGCGGGGGGGATCACAGATACGCAGTATTTT
NA	TRBV20-1	NA	TRBJ2-3	CSATPRASEYTDTQYF	TGCAGTGCTACCCCACGGGCTAGCGAGTACACAGATACGCAGTATTTT
NA	TRBV10-3	NA	TRBJ2-1	CAIRGGGYNEQFF	TGTGCCATCAGGGGAGGCGGCTACAATGAGCAGTTCTTC
TRBD1	TRBV14	once	TRBJ2-7	CASSHRLGTAAYEQYF	TGTGCCAGCAGCCACAGATTAGGGACAGCGGCCTACGAGCAGTACTTC
NA	TRBV14	NA	TRBJ2-5	CASSQDFQTQYF	TGTGCCAGCAGCCAAGATTTCCAGACCCAGTACTTC
NA	TRBV6-2/TRBV6-3	many	TRBJ1-6	CASRLDRLGNSPLHF	TGTGCCAGCAGGCTAGACAGGCTGGGCAATTCACCCCTCCACTTT
NA	TRBV29-1	NA	TRBJ2-7	CSVEPPASYEQYF	TGCAGCGTTGAACCTCCAGCCTCCTACGAGCAGTACTTC
NA	TRBV7-2	many	TRBJ1-6	CASSLLGAVRTPLHF	TGTGCCAGCAGCTTGTTGGGGGCGGTGAGGACACCCCTCCACTTT
TRBD1	TRBV19	few	TRBJ1-6	CASRWGQGSNSPLHF	TGTGCCAGTAGATGGGGACAGGGATCTAATTCACCCCTCCACTTT
NA	TRBV7-6	NA	TRBJ2-3	CASSSHPTDTQYF	TGTGCCAGCTCCTCCCATCCCACAGATACGCAGTATTTT
TRBD1	TRBV20-1	NA	TRBJ1-2	CSARSGTDNYGYTF	TGCAGTGCTAGATCCGGGACAGACAACTATGGCTACACCTTC
TRBD2	TRBV2	NA	TRBJ2-7	CASSGQGLAGAEQYF	TGTGCCAGCAGTGGCCAGGGACTAGCGGGGGCCGAGCAGTACTTC
TRBD1	TRBV7-6	many	TRBJ1-1	CASSTRDRQSNTEAFF	TGTGCCAGCAGCACCAGGGACAGACAATCGAACACTGAAGCTTTCTTT
TRBD1	TRBV29-1	NA	TRBJ1-2	CSVQGQGAIGYTF	TGCAGCGTCCAGGGACAGGGGGCGATTGGCTACACCTTC
NA	TRBV7-3	NA	TRBJ1-2	CASSRDGIYGYTF	TGTGCCAGCAGCCGGGACGGGATCTATGGCTACACCTTC
TRBD1	TRBV19	NA	TRBJ1-2	CASSKDRGHGYTF	TGTGCCAGTAGTAAGGACAGGGGACATGGCTACACCTTC
NA	TRBV29-1	NA	TRBJ1-1	CSVRVANTEAFF	TGCAGCGTCAGGGTAGCGAACACTGAAGCTTTCTTT
TRBD1	TRBV13	many	TRBJ1-2	CASSPATGRNYGYTF	TGTGCCAGCAGCCCCGCGACAGGGCGTAACTATGGCTACACCTTC
TRBD1	TRBV2	once	TRBJ1-6	CASAGRLGQGGNSPLHF	TGTGCCAGCGCGGGACGACTTGGACAGGGCGGCAATTCACCCCTCCACTTT
NA	TRBV2	NA	TRBJ2-1	CASTPEDNEQFF	TGTGCCAGCACCCCAGAGGACAATGAGCAGTTCTTC